One sample yielded the 2 T cell receptor beta chains listed below, sequenced in a study of cytomegalovirus exposure and HLA in healthy donors. The PCR had 60 Vbeta and 13 Jbeta primers. Sequencing used immunoSEQ multiplex PCR; TCRdb keeps in-frame clones, though not all of them. The repertoire holds 150,000 to 200,000 clones, with more than 65% as singletons. Sequencing was carried out using PBMCs. The receptors shown here come from a young woman in good health and CMV-seronegative.

The chain carries TRBV27 and TRBJ2-2, with D unclear. The germline CDR1 and CDR2 sequences are MNHEY and SMNVEV (reference sequence). This CDR3 region has 13 residues. V was cut by 2 bases and J by 8 bases, with 9 bases left in between. CDR3 loop: CASSLGPRGELFF. The DNA of the CDR3 is TGTGCCAGCAGTTTAGGGCCGCGTGGGGAGCTGTTTTTT.

The CDR3 nucleotides read TGTGCCAGCAGCTTGCGGACAGGCACGGGTTCTGAGCAGTTCTTC. This translates into CASSLRTGTGSEQFF. This chain connects TRBV7-6 to TRBJ2-1; TRBD1 matches at 7 bases. CDR1 is SGHVS and CDR2 is FNYEAQ in the germline V gene. This CDR3 has 15 amino acids. V shed 3 bases, J shed 9 bases, and the junction held 11 bases outside the gene matches.